The rows below give T cell receptor beta chains drawn from one sample of a study of cytomegalovirus exposure and HLA in healthy donors. Profiled with immunoSEQ multiplex PCR; TCRdb holds only in-frame clones, not every one. The sample holds approximately 190,000 clones, 78% seen once. Sequencing used PBMCs. These receptors were obtained from a woman under 40 in good health and CMV-seropositive. CDR3s include the opening cysteine and the closing phenylalanine or tryptophan. The D gene is left open where the match is weak. Size is omitted from some rows. Given values are once, few, many or a class for expanded clones.

abundance	d_gene	v_gene	j_gene	CDR3aa	CDR3nt
-	TRBD1	TRBV28	TRBJ1-1	CASSADRWESNTEAFF	TGTGCCAGCAGTGCGGACAGGTGGGAGTCCAACACTGAAGCTTTCTTT
-	-	TRBV9	TRBJ2-7	CASSVGEARLYEQYF	TGTGCCAGCAGCGTAGGAGAAGCCCGCTTGTACGAGCAGTACTTC
-	-	TRBV4-1	TRBJ1-2	CASSLRQALGYGYTF	TGCGCCAGCAGCCTTAGACAGGCCCTAGGCTATGGCTACACCTTC
-	TRBD2	TRBV5-6	TRBJ2-3	CASSQLAGSTDTQYF	TGTGCCAGCAGCCAACTAGCGGGCAGCACAGATACGCAGTATTTT
-	-	TRBV15	TRBJ1-5	CATSGGNQPQHF	TGTGCCACCAGCGGCGGGAATCAGCCCCAGCATTTT
once	TRBD2	TRBV4-3	TRBJ2-1	CASSQDDSGVYNEQFF	TGCGCCAGCAGCCAAGATGATAGCGGGGTCTACAATGAGCAGTTCTTC
-	-	TRBV2	TRBJ1-2	CASSGGGSYTF	TGTGCCAGCAGTGGGGGGGGGAGCTACACCTTC
-	-	TRBV7-6	TRBJ2-1	CASSSQDRKDNEQFF	TGTGCCAGCAGCTCCCAGGACAGAAAGGACAATGAGCAGTTCTTC
-	TRBD1	TRBV10-3	TRBJ2-7	CAIRQTGEVEEQYF	TGTGCCATCAGGCAGACAGGGGAAGTTGAAGAGCAGTACTTC
few	-	TRBV27	TRBJ1-5	CASSLLSNQPQHF	TGTGCCAGCAGTCTCCTGAGCAATCAGCCCCAGCATTTT
-	-	TRBV18	TRBJ1-1	CASLTSGRLNTEAFF	TGTGCCAGCCTAACCTCCGGGAGACTGAACACTGAAGCTTTCTTT
-	TRBD2	TRBV30	TRBJ2-7	CAAGGGSRYEQYF	TGTGCCGCGGGGGGGGGCAGCCGCTACGAGCAGTACTTC
-	TRBD2	TRBV4-3	TRBJ2-5	CASSQGTTMDGRGETQYF	TGCGCCAGCAGCCAAGGAACGACAATGGACGGGAGGGGAGAGACCCAGTACTTC
-	TRBD2	TRBV5-6	TRBJ2-4	CASSRGLLAGGLAKNIQYF	TGTGCCAGCAGTCGAGGGCTTCTTGCGGGAGGGCTAGCCAAAAACATTCAGTACTTC
-	TRBD1	TRBV6-5	TRBJ2-7	CASRTGTGEGEQYF	TGTGCCAGCCGTACCGGGACAGGGGAAGGTGAGCAGTACTTC
-	TRBD2	TRBV29-1	TRBJ2-1	CSGLAGATGDEQFF	TGCAGCGGGTTAGCGGGAGCGACCGGGGATGAGCAGTTCTTC
-	TRBD1	TRBV7-8	TRBJ2-5	CASSFFGTGEETQYF	TGTGCCAGCAGCTTTTTCGGGACAGGGGAAGAGACCCAGTACTTC
-	-	TRBV5-1	TRBJ1-5	CASSLGGGNQPQHF	TGCGCCAGCAGCTTGGGCGGGGGCAATCAGCCCCAGCATTTT
-	-	TRBV6-6	TRBJ2-6	CASSFTGSGANVLTF	TGTGCCAGCAGTTTCACGGGCTCTGGGGCCAACGTCCTGACTTTC
-	TRBD2	TRBV7-2	TRBJ2-3	CASSLVVLAVPSTDTQYF	TGTGCCAGCAGCTTAGTGGTCCTAGCGGTACCTAGCACAGATACGCAGTATTTT
-	-	TRBV7-3	TRBJ2-7	CASSSRPGGEQYF	TGTGCCAGCAGCTCCCGACCTGGGGGGGAGCAGTACTTC
-	-	TRBV9	TRBJ2-3	CASSPHGDTQYF	TGTGCCAGCAGCCCCCACGGAGATACGCAGTATTTT
-	TRBD1	TRBV6-5	TRBJ2-7	CASALDRVSYEQYF	TGTGCCAGCGCCCTAGACAGGGTCTCCTACGAGCAGTACTTC
few	TRBD1	TRBV2	TRBJ1-5	CASRTDRASNQPQHF	TGTGCCAGCAGGACGGACAGGGCCAGCAATCAGCCCCAGCATTTT
-	TRBD2	TRBV11-2	TRBJ2-7	CASSLDLSGGTYEQYF	TGTGCCAGCAGCTTAGATCTTAGCGGGGGGACCTACGAGCAGTACTTC
-	TRBD1	TRBV11-1	TRBJ2-1	CASSGWGTGTYNEQFF	TGTGCCAGCAGCGGCTGGGGGACAGGGACCTACAATGAGCAGTTCTTC
-	-	TRBV5-1	TRBJ1-1	CASSMEKGMAFF	TGCGCCAGCAGCATGGAGAAGGGGATGGCTTTCTTT
-	-	TRBV6-1	TRBJ2-1	CASSGRQSGNEQFF	TGTGCCAGCAGTGGGCGACAGTCGGGCAATGAGCAGTTCTTC
-	-	TRBV28	TRBJ1-4	CASKNRNEKLFF	TGTGCCAGCAAAAACAGGAATGAAAAACTGTTTTTT
-	-	TRBV7-9	TRBJ1-6	CASSPTTGSSYNSPLHF	TGTGCCAGCAGCCCTACCACAGGGAGCTCCTATAATTCACCCCTCCACTTT
few	-	TRBV6-5	TRBJ1-1	CASSLNGEAFF	TGTGCCAGCAGTTTAAACGGTGAAGCTTTCTTT
-	-	TRBV18	TRBJ2-1	CASSPRTESYNEQFF	TGTGCCAGCTCACCACGCACGGAGTCCTACAATGAGCAGTTCTTC
-	-	TRBV5-1	TRBJ2-2	CASSLTGKDTGELFF	TGCGCCAGCAGCTTGACAGGGAAAGACACCGGGGAGCTGTTTTTT
-	TRBD2	TRBV29-1	TRBJ2-2	CSVEVGEGNTGELFF	TGCAGCGTTGAGGTGGGGGAGGGGAACACCGGGGAGCTGTTTTTT
-	TRBD1	TRBV6-1	TRBJ1-5	CASSLGTGLNQPQHF	TGTGCCAGCAGTCTCGGGACAGGCCTCAATCAGCCCCAGCATTTT
-	TRBD1	TRBV10-2	TRBJ2-1	CASILTSGQGSSYNEQFF	TGCGCCAGCATCCTTACTTCGGGACAGGGGAGCTCCTACAATGAGCAGTTCTTC
once	-	TRBV11-3	TRBJ2-7	CASSLNAGYEQYF	TGTGCCAGCAGCTTAAATGCGGGGTACGAGCAGTACTTC
-	TRBD2	TRBV9	TRBJ2-7	CASSPHLLAASYEQYF	TGTGCCAGCAGCCCTCACCTACTAGCGGCCTCCTACGAGCAGTACTTC
-	-	TRBV29-1	TRBJ2-1	CSVGGVPYNEQFF	TGCAGCGTTGGGGGAGTCCCCTACAATGAGCAGTTCTTC